The 22 T cell receptor beta chains listed next were all sequenced from one sample in a study of cytomegalovirus exposure and HLA in healthy donors. It was with 60 Vbeta and 13 Jbeta primers that the PCR ran. Generated by immunoSEQ multiplex PCR, the TCRdb table keeps only in-frame clones and is missing some. The profile shows more than 95,000 clones, 75% of them singletons. Sequenced material: PBMCs. The receptors were gathered from a woman between 50 and 59 years old in good health and CMV-seronegative.

Concerning this clone: Other DNA sequences in this specimen translate into the identical CDR3. The chain carries TRBV18 and TRBJ2-2; 10 bases map to TRBD2. Trimming cost V 3 bases and J 0 bases; bases outside gene matches: 4. CDR1 and CDR2 (germline): KGHSH, LQKENI. CDR3 size: 17 residues. For the CDR3, the DNA is TGTGCCAGCTCACCGGGGCTAGCGGGAGCGAACACCGGGGAGCTGTTTTTT. Translated, it gives CASSPGLAGANTGELFF.

A word on this clone: The junction shows a germline mismatch at one end, possibly a read error. The genes are TRBV28 and TRBJ1-5, with D possibly TRBD1 on 6 matching bases. The germline V gene has CDR1 MDHEN and CDR2 SYDVKM. This CDR3 comprises 12 residues. The CDR3 DNA is TGTGCCAGCAAAACAGGGAATCGGCCCCAGCATTTT. This encodes CASKTGNRPQHF.

The V and J genes are TRBV27 and TRBJ1-2, with D uncertain. This CDR3 spans 13 amino acids. Germline V gives CDR1 MNHEY, CDR2 SMNVEV (reference sequence). Between the trimmed V and J ends, which lost 0 bases and 7 bases, there was a span of 9 bases. The CDR3 DNA sequence: TGTGCCAGCAGTTTATCGAGTCTGTCTGGCTACACCTTC. This gives the protein CASSLSSLSGYTF.

The chain links TRBV7-9 to TRBJ2-7, with 7 bases lining up with TRBD2. The CDR3 has 15 amino acids. The germline V gene has CDR1 SEHNR and CDR2 FQNEAQ (reference sequence). Losses at the gene ends were 3 bases for V and 6 bases for J; bases not matched to a gene: 11. For the CDR3, the DNA is TGTGCCAGCAGCTTCCGCGCGGGAGTATTCGTCGAGCAGTACTTC. Its protein product is CASSFRAGVFVEQYF.

This clone was picked up one time. The CDR3 spells CASSLHTDTQYF. CDR3 DNA sequence: TGCGCCAGCAGCCTACACACAGATACGCAGTATTTT. The V and J genes are TRBV4-1 and TRBJ2-3, with D hard to call. Germline CDR1 reads MGHRA; CDR2 reads YSYEKL. The CDR3 totals 12 residues. The ends were cut back, 4 bases at V and 2 bases at J, with 4 bases in the middle.

This clone is a singleton in its sample. V is TRBV5-6 and J is TRBJ2-7, with TRBD2 matching over 11 bases. Trimming removed 4 bases from V and 5 bases from J; junction bases left unmatched: 8. The CDR3 totals 15 residues. Germline assignment: CDR1 SGHDT and CDR2 YYEEEE. The CDR3 DNA reads as TGTGCCAGCAGCCATAGCGGGAGGGCATTCCACGAGCAGTACTTC. This codes for CASSHSGRAFHEQYF.

The rearrangement links TRBV9 to TRBJ2-1; D is possibly TRBD2 (5 bases). The CDR3 is 13 residues long. V shed 0 bases and J shed 11 bases, with 12 bases lying between them. Per the germline V gene, CDR1 is SGDLS and CDR2 is YYNGEE. CDR3: CASSVEASPKQFF. CDR3 coding DNA: TGTGCCAGCAGCGTAGAGGCTAGCCCTAAGCAGTTCTTC.

This clone was recorded a few times. The chain has TRBV6-5 and TRBJ2-7; possibly TRBD2 for D (6 bases). This CDR3 has 13 amino acids. V lost 5 bases and J 2 bases, leaving 10 bases between the germline ends. Germline V CDR1 and CDR2: MNHEY, SVGAGI. This chain's CDR3 is CASSRSGTYEQYF. The CDR3 DNA is TGTGCCAGCAGTCGTAGCGGAACCTACGAGCAGTACTTC.

V gene TRBV5-1 combines with J gene TRBJ2-7; 7 bases agree with TRBD1. Per germline, CDR1 SGHRS and CDR2 YFSETQ. This CDR3 contains 14 residues. The J segment lost 5 bases and the V segment lost 1 base, leaving 6 bases of the junction unmatched. The CDR3 DNA sequence: TGCGCCAGCAGCTTGTTGACAGGGAGTAACGAGCAGTACTTC. Translating gives CASSLLTGSNEQYF.

The chain joins TRBV6-5 to TRBJ2-7; possibly TRBD2 for D (5 bases). The CDR3 is 12 residues long. The V gene's germline CDR1 is MNHEY and CDR2 SVGAGI. V lost 0 bases and J 6 bases, leaving 6 bases between the germline ends. CDR3 coding DNA: TGTGCCAGCAGTTACTCCAGCGGCGAGCAGTACTTC. Translated: CASSYSSGEQYF.

The chain couples TRBV29-1 to TRBJ2-3, with D possibly TRBD2 on 7 matching bases. There are 14 residues in the CDR3. Germline CDR1 and CDR2: SQVTM and ANQGSEA. V lost 6 bases and J lost 5, with 18 bases in between. CDR3 sequence: CSVEPGGQVDTQYF. CDR3 sequence (DNA): TGCAGCGTCGAGCCCGGGGGGCAAGTAGATACGCAGTATTTT.

This clone turned up a few times. The J gene is TRBJ2-1, the V gene TRBV30, with D unresolved. V was shortened by 5 bases and J by 6 bases, with 8 bases between the two germline ends. CDR1 is GTSNPN and CDR2 is SVGIG in the germline V gene (reference sequence). The CDR3 loop spans 11 amino acids. The CDR3 is CAWALSNEQFF. Here the CDR3 DNA reads TGTGCCTGGGCCTTGAGCAATGAGCAGTTCTTC.

This clone was counted a single time. The J gene is TRBJ1-4, the V gene TRBV5-1, with D uncertain. CDR1 SGHRS and CDR2 YFSETQ come from the germline V gene. There are 16 residues in the CDR3. V was trimmed by 4 bases and J by 4 bases, leaving 17 bases between them. The CDR3 DNA is TGCGCCAGCAGCCGTGACGGACTGGTAAATAATGAAAAACTGTTTTTT. Translation: CASSRDGLVNNEKLFF.

The gene calls are TRBV18 and TRBJ1-1; D possibly corresponds to TRBD1 (5 bases). The V end lost 1 base, the J end lost 4 bases, and 10 bases lay between the germline ends. CDR1 is KGHSH, CDR2 LQKENI, per germline. This CDR3 has 14 amino acids. The CDR3 region is CASSPQGKGTEAFF. The DNA for the CDR3 is TGTGCCAGCTCACCACAGGGGAAGGGCACTGAAGCTTTCTTT.

The CDR3 sequence is CASSPSDRGYEQYF. The CDR3 DNA reads as TGTGCCAGTAGTCCTTCAGACAGGGGATACGAGCAGTACTTC. The V and J genes are TRBV19 and TRBJ2-7; TRBD1 matches 8 bases. The germline CDR1 and CDR2 sequences are LNHDA and SQIVND (reference sequence). V gave up 5 bases and J gave up 4 bases; unmatched junction bases: 7. This CDR3 is 14 amino acids long.

The gene calls are TRBV9 and TRBJ1-5; 7 nucleotides agree with TRBD1. CDR1 and CDR2 from the germline V gene are SGDLS and YYNGEE. The CDR3 extends over 14 amino acids. The J segment lost 5 bases and the V segment lost 0 bases, leaving 2 bases of the junction unmatched. CDR3 bases: TGTGCCAGCAGCGTAGGGGACAGATATCAGCCCCAGCATTTT. Translated, it gives CASSVGDRYQPQHF.

The sample holds one count of this clone. This rearrangement joins TRBV2 to TRBJ1-5, with 8 bases aligning to TRBD1. Germline V gives CDR1 SNHLY, CDR2 FYNNEI. The V gene end was trimmed by 2 bases and the J gene end by 5 bases; junction bases not matched to a gene: 5. This CDR3 contains 15 residues. CDR3 in DNA: TGTGCCAGCAGTGAACCCCCAGGGGGCGATCAGCCCCAGCATTTT. It specifies CASSEPPGGDQPQHF.

This chain joins TRBV7-9 and TRBJ1-6; unclear D gene. Trimming stripped 0 bases from V and 10 bases from J, with 13 bases between. Germline values: CDR1 SEHNR, CDR2 FQNEAQ (reference sequence). This CDR3 spans 15 amino acids. CDR3 nucleotides: TGTGCCAGCAGCTTAGCGGGAGCGGGAATCTCACCCCTCCACTTT. Encoded protein: CASSLAGAGISPLHF. Together with reference TRBV7-9 and TRBJ1-6, the CDR3 gives the full variable domain: DTGVSQNPRHKITKRGQNVTFRCDPISEHNRLYWYRQTLGQGPEFLTYFQNEAQLEKSRLLSDRFSAERPKGSFSTLEIQRTEQGDSAMYLCASSLAGAGISPLHFGNGTRLTVT.

Remarks on this clone: One junction end disagrees with the germline gene, perhaps due to a read error. The rearrangement joins TRBV7-9 to TRBJ1-1; no definite D call. The CDR3 is 16 residues long. Germline V gives CDR1 SEHNR, CDR2 FQNEAQ (reference sequence). The CDR3 region has the DNA TGTTCCAGCAGCCTTAGTCCCCTCCAAATGAACACTGAAGCTTTCTTT. Translation gives CSSSLSPLQMNTEAFF.

The gene calls are TRBV28 and TRBJ2-1, with 10 bases aligning to TRBD2. Germline trimming cut 2 bases from V and 7 bases from J; bases unmatched to any gene: 5. The CDR3 runs to 15 residues. Germline loops: CDR1 MDHEN, CDR2 SYDVKM. CDR3 DNA sequence: TGTGCCAGCAGTTTAGGATCTAGCGGGAGAAATGAGCAGTTCTTC. Its translation is CASSLGSSGRNEQFF. The variable domain in full, with the rest retrieved from reference TRBV28 and TRBJ2-1, is DVKVTQSSRYLVKRTGEKVFLECVQDMDHENMFWYRQDPGLGLRLIYFSYDVKMKEKGDIPEGYSVSREKKERFSLILESASTNQTSMYLCASSLGSSGRNEQFFGPGTRLTVL.

This sequence joins TRBV29-1 and TRBJ2-7; 9 nucleotides agree with TRBD1. This CDR3 is built from 14 residues. CDR1 and CDR2 from the germline V gene are SQVTM and ANQGSEA. Trimming took 4 bases from V and 6 from J; bases not matched to a gene: 10. Here the CDR3 reads CSVVLGQGGGEQYF. The CDR3 bases are TGCAGCGTTGTCCTGGGACAGGGTGGGGGCGAGCAGTACTTC.

The genes are TRBV5-5 and TRBJ1-4; 9 bases fit TRBD1. After removal of 2 bases from V and 8 bases from J, the junction contained 7 bases not matched to a gene. The CDR3 is 15 amino acids. The germline CDR1 and CDR2 sequences are SGHKS and YYEKEE (reference sequence). CDR3 coding DNA: TGTGCCAGCAGCTTCAGGACAGGGGTGATGGAAAAACTGTTTTTT. Translating it yields CASSFRTGVMEKLFF.